The sequence of this T cell receptor beta chain was determined in a study of blood T cell repertoires in COVID-19. This clone was seen only a few times. The CDR3 is 15 residues long. Germline loops: CDR1 SEHNR, CDR2 FQNEAQ (reference sequence). V was cut by 4 bases and J by 0 bases, with 11 bases left in between. Generated by immunoSEQ multiplex PCR, the TCRdb table keeps only in-frame clones and is missing some. The sample gives 200,000 to 250,000 clones, 85% to 90% of which show up once; more than 8.5% is in the top ten. The V gene is TRBV7-9, the J gene TRBJ2-3; TRBD2 is a possible D gene (6 bases). This receptor was obtained from a woman aged 50 to 65 with COVID-19, enrolled during active disease. Sequenced material: peripheral blood. The CDR3 spells CASSWRRESTDTQYF. CDR3 in DNA: TGTGCCAGCAGCTGGAGGAGGGAGAGCACAGATACGCAGTATTTT.